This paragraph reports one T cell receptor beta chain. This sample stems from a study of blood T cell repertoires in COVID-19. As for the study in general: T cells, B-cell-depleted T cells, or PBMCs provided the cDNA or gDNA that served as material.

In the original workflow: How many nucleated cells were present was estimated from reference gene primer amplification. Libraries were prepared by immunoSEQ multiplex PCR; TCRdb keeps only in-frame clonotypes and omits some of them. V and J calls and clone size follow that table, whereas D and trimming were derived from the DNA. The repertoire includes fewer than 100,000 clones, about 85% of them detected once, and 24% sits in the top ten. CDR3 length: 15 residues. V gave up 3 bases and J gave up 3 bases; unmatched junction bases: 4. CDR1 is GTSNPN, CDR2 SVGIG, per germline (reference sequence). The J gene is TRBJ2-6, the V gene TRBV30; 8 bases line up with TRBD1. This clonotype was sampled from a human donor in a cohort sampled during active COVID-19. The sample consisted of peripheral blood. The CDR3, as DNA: TGTGCCTGGAGCCGACAGGGGCTTGGGGCCAACGTCCTGACTTTC. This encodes CAWSRQGLGANVLTF.